A selection of T cell receptor beta chains follows, all from one sample in a study of identical twins. TCRdb processed the 5' RACE reads anew with MiXCR; each CDR3 protein has one entry. The sample contains more than 650,000 distinct CDR3 sequences, less than 7% of which appear only once. The sequencing input was naive T cells sorted from blood. The receptors shown here come from a man younger than 30 in good health. Each CDR3 is given with its conserved first and last residue. The D gene is left open where the match is weak. Clone size is given for some rows only: seen once, a few or many times, or a class if the clone is expanded.

j_gene,abundance,v_gene,d_gene,CDR3aa,CDR3nt
TRBJ2-7,many,TRBV6-2/TRBV6-3,TRBD2,CASRPLAGPHEQYF,TGTGCCAGCAGACCGCTAGCGGGACCCCACGAGCAGTACTTC
TRBJ1-5,many,TRBV29-1,.,CSARQVLNQPQHF,TGCAGCGCCCGACAGGTCCTCAATCAGCCCCAGCATTTT
TRBJ2-5,few,TRBV20-1,TRBD2,CSAGLPGLAEETQYF,TGCAGTGCGGGCCTACCGGGACTAGCGGAAGAGACCCAGTACTTC
TRBJ1-6,many,TRBV20-1,TRBD1,CSAPDRGTDSPLHF,TGCAGTGCTCCGGACAGGGGGACAGATTCACCCCTCCACTTT
TRBJ2-3,many,TRBV28,.,CASLAADTQYF,TGTGCCAGCCTTGCGGCAGATACGCAGTATTTT
TRBJ2-3,many,TRBV10-2,TRBD2,CASRSAGSIPKTTDTQYF,TGCGCTTCGCGATCAGCGGGGTCTATACCGAAAACCACAGATACGCAGTATTTT
TRBJ2-7,few,TRBV3-1,TRBD2,CASGQGLAGYEQYF,TGTGCCAGCGGACAAGGACTAGCGGGCTACGAGCAGTACTTC
TRBJ2-3,many,TRBV5-5,TRBD2,CASSVSGRGADTQYF,TGTGCCAGCAGCGTTAGCGGGAGAGGGGCAGATACGCAGTATTTT
TRBJ1-1,many,TRBV9,.,CASSVSRDTEAFF,TGTGCCAGCAGCGTTAGCAGGGACACTGAAGCTTTCTTT
TRBJ2-3,many,TRBV11-2,TRBD1,CASSLTSGTGGTDTQYF,TGTGCCAGCAGCCTAACGTCCGGGACAGGAGGCACAGATACGCAGTATTTT
TRBJ2-1,many,TRBV2,TRBD2,CASSEAAGVREQFF,TGTGCCAGCAGTGAAGCAGCGGGAGTGAGGGAGCAGTTCTTC
TRBJ2-3,few,TRBV2,TRBD1,CASRKTGPTDTQYF,TGTGCCAGCAGGAAGACAGGGCCCACAGATACGCAGTATTTT
TRBJ2-5,.,TRBV6-2/TRBV6-3,.,CASSYRQRTQETQYF,TGTGCCAGCAGTTACAGGCAGCGGACTCAAGAGACCCAGTACTTC
TRBJ2-1,many,TRBV11-2,.,CASSLVLMGYNEQFF,TGTGCCAGCAGCTTAGTCCTTATGGGCTACAATGAGCAGTTCTTC
TRBJ2-3,many,TRBV4-1,.,CASSQDWGSTDTQYF,TGCGCCAGCAGCCAAGATTGGGGATCCACAGATACGCAGTATTTT
TRBJ2-5,few,TRBV12-5,TRBD2,CASLRAGGPSETQYF,TGTGCTAGTTTAAGAGCGGGAGGGCCATCAGAGACCCAGTACTTC
TRBJ2-2,many,TRBV7-3,TRBD1,CASSLSGTGTGELFF,TGTGCCAGCAGCTTATCTGGGACAGGGACCGGGGAGCTGTTTTTT
TRBJ2-5,many,TRBV15,.,CATSRERGRETQYF,TGTGCCACCAGCAGAGAGCGGGGTAGAGAGACCCAGTACTTC
TRBJ1-4,few,TRBV5-1,TRBD1,CASSFSTGVGEKLFF,TGCGCCAGCAGCTTCTCGACAGGGGTTGGAGAAAAACTGTTTTTT
TRBJ1-6,many,TRBV11-2,.,CASSLDLAGRTPLHF,TGTGCCAGCAGCTTAGATTTGGCAGGGAGGACACCCCTCCACTTT
TRBJ1-1,many,TRBV12-3/TRBV12-4,.,CASSTWSDTEAFF,TGTGCCAGCAGCACTTGGTCGGACACTGAAGCTTTCTTT
TRBJ1-1,few,TRBV30,.,CAWSFRVGNTEAFF,TGTGCCTGGAGTTTCAGGGTAGGGAACACTGAAGCTTTCTTT
TRBJ1-2,many,TRBV28,TRBD1,CASKVGQGFSYTF,TGTGCCAGCAAAGTGGGACAGGGGTTTAGCTACACCTTC
TRBJ2-2,few,TRBV12-3/TRBV12-4,.,CASSTPDGVNTGELFF,TGTGCCAGCAGTACCCCCGACGGAGTGAACACCGGGGAGCTGTTTTTT
TRBJ2-1,few,TRBV11-3,.,CASSYQSSYNEQFF,TGTGCCAGCAGCTACCAAAGCTCCTACAATGAGCAGTTCTTC
TRBJ2-7,many,TRBV2,.,CASSDPRYEQYF,TGTGCCAGCAGTGATCCCCGCTACGAGCAGTACTTC
TRBJ2-1,many,TRBV24-1,.,CATSPDLYNEQFF,TGTGCCACCAGTCCGGACTTGTACAATGAGCAGTTCTTC
TRBJ2-5,many,TRBV15,.,CATSSLGFDGETQYF,TGTGCCACCAGCAGTTTAGGGTTCGACGGGGAGACCCAGTACTTC
TRBJ2-1,many,TRBV12-3/TRBV12-4,.,CASSWTLIKEFF,TGTGCCAGCAGCTGGACACTCATCAAGGAGTTCTTC
TRBJ1-2,few,TRBV12-3/TRBV12-4,.,CASSLRTLGGDGYTF,TGTGCCAGCAGTTTAAGGACTCTTGGTGGAGATGGCTACACCTTC
TRBJ1-1,few,TRBV7-2,.,CASSLYGHWNTEAFF,TGTGCCAGCAGCTTATACGGACATTGGAACACTGAAGCTTTCTTT
TRBJ2-1,few,TRBV4-3,TRBD2,CASSQASGNYNEQFF,TGCGCCAGCAGCCAAGCCAGCGGGAACTACAATGAGCAGTTCTTC
TRBJ2-3,few,TRBV12-3/TRBV12-4,TRBD1,CASSPRDRSPTDTQYF,TGTGCCAGCAGTCCTAGGGACAGGAGTCCCACAGATACGCAGTATTTT
TRBJ1-4,many,TRBV27,TRBD1,CASRLDSRGRVEKLFF,TGTGCCAGCAGACTGGACTCGAGGGGGCGAGTTGAAAAACTGTTTTTT
TRBJ2-3,many,TRBV5-1,.,CASSFGEWEDTQYF,TGCGCCAGCAGCTTTGGAGAGTGGGAAGATACGCAGTATTTT
TRBJ2-1,few,TRBV7-2,.,CASSPQPGGTRITEQFF,TGTGCCAGCAGCCCCCAGCCCGGGGGAACCCGCATCACTGAGCAGTTCTTC
TRBJ2-2,.,TRBV3-1,TRBD2,CASSQVSGGPTGELFF,TGTGCCAGCAGCCAAGTTTCGGGAGGGCCGACGGGGGAGCTGTTTTTT
TRBJ2-1,many,TRBV29-1,.,CSVIRTSYNEQFF,TGCAGCGTGATTCGGACTTCCTACAATGAGCAGTTCTTC
TRBJ2-2,.,TRBV18,TRBD2,CASHKGLGSTGELFF,TGTGCCAGCCATAAGGGACTAGGATCCACCGGGGAGCTGTTTTTT
TRBJ1-6,many,TRBV7-2,TRBD1,CASSLWDSNSPLHF,TGTGCCAGCAGCTTATGGGACAGTAATTCACCCCTCCACTTT
TRBJ1-1,few,TRBV16,.,CASSQSTGLNTEAFF,TGTGCCAGCAGCCAATCTACAGGGCTGAACACTGAAGCTTTCTTT
TRBJ2-1,few,TRBV20-1,.,CSASSAGKYNEQFF,TGCAGTGCTAGTTCTGCGGGAAAATACAATGAGCAGTTCTTC
TRBJ2-5,.,TRBV25-1,TRBD2,CASSESWSISREGTQYF,TGTGCCAGCAGTGAATCATGGTCTATATCGCGGGAGGGAACCCAGTACTTC
TRBJ2-3,many,TRBV15,.,CATLTGDTQYF,TGTGCCACCCTCACTGGGGATACGCAGTATTTT
TRBJ2-2,many,TRBV7-8,TRBD2,CASSSPQGTSGREVLGELFF,TGTGCCAGCAGCTCACCCCAGGGGACTAGCGGGAGGGAGGTCCTCGGGGAGCTGTTTTTT